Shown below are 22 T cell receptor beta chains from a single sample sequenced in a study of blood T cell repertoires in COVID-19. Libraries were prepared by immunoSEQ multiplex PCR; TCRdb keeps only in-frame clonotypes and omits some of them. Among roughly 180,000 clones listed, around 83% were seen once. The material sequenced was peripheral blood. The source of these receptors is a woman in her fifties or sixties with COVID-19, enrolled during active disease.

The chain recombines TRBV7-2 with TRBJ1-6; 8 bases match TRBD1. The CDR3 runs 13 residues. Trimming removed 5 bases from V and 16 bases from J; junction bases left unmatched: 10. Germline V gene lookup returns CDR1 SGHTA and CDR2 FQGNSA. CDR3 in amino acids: CASSKDRGRWLHF. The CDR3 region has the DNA TGTGCCAGCAGCAAAGACAGGGGCCGCTGGCTCCACTTT.

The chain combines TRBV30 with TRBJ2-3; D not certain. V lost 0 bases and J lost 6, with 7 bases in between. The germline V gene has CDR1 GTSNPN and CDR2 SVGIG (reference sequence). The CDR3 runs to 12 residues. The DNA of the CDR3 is TGTGCCTGGAGTGTAACCGGGGATACGCAGTATTTT. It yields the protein CAWSVTGDTQYF. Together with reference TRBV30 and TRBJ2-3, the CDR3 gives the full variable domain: SQTIHQWPATLVQPVGSPLSLECTVEGTSNPNLYWYRQAAGRGLQLLFYSVGIGQISSEVPQNLSASRPQDRQFILSSKKLLLSDSGFYLCAWSVTGDTQYFGPGTRLTVL.

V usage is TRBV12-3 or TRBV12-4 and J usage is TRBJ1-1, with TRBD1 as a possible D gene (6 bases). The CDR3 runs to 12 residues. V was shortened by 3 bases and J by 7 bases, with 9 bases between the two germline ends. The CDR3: CASSFGTSEAFF. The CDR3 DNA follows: TGTGCCAGCAGTTTTGGGACAAGTGAAGCTTTCTTT.

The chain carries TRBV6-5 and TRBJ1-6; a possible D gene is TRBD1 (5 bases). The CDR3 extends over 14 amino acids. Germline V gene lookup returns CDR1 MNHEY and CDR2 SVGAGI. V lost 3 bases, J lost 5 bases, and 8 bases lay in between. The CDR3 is CASSYAGNNSPLHF. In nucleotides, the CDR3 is TGTGCCAGCAGTTATGCAGGGAATAATTCACCCCTCCACTTT.

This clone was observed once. CDR3 region: CASSLATGQQETQYF. The CDR3 DNA reads as TGTGCCAGCAGCTTGGCGACAGGCCAACAAGAGACCCAGTACTTC. The V and J genes are TRBV5-5 and TRBJ2-5; a weak D match, TRBD1 (6 bases). This CDR3 has 15 residues. The germline CDR1 and CDR2 sequences are SGHKS and YYEKEE (reference sequence). V was cut by 0 bases and J by 2 bases, with 11 bases left in between. The full variable domain, its missing parts supplied by reference TRBV5-5 and TRBJ2-5, is DAGVTQSPTHLIKTRGQQVTLRCSPISGHKSVSWYQQVLGQGPQFIFQYYEKEERGRGNFPDRFSARQFPNYSSELNVNALLLGDSALYLCASSLATGQQETQYFGPGTRLLVL.

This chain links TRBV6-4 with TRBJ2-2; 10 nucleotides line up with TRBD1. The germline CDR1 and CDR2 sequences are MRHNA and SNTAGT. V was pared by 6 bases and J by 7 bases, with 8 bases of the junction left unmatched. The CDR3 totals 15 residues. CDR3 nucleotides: TGTGCCAGCAGCGCCGGGACAGGGGTTATCGGGGAGCTGTTTTTT. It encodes CASSAGTGVIGELFF.

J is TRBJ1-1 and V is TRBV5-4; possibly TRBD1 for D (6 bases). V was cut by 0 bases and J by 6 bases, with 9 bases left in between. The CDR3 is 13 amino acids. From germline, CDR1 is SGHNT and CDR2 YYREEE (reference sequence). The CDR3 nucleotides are TGTGCCAGCAGCTTGGTGGGGGCCTCTGAAGCTTTCTTT. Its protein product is CASSLVGASEAFF.

In DNA form, the CDR3 reads TGTGCCAGCAGTGAAACGTCCGGGGGAGGAGGCACTGAAGCTTTCTTT. Protein sequence: CASSETSGGGGTEAFF. The chain joins TRBV6-1 to TRBJ1-1, with D perhaps TRBD1 (5 bases). CDR1 and CDR2 from the germline V gene are MNHNS and SASEGT. Between the trimmed V and J ends, which lost 2 bases and 4 bases, there was a span of 17 bases. This CDR3 comprises 16 residues.

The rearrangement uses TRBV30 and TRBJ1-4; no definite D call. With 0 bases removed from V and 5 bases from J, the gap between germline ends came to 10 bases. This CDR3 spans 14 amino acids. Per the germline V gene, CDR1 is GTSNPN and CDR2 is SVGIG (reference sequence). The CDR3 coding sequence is TGTGCCTGGAGTGTTTTTTCGGTAAATGAAAAACTGTTTTTT. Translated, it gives CAWSVFSVNEKLFF.

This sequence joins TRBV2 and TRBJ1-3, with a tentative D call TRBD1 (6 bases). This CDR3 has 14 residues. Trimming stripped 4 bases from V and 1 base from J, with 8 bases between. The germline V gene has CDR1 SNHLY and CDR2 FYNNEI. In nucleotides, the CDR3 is TGTGCCAGCAGTGCAGGGGCTTCTGGAAACACCATATATTTT. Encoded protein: CASSAGASGNTIYF. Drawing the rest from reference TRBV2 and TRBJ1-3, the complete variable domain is EPEVTQTPSHQVTQMGQEVILRCVPISNHLYFYWYRQILGQKVEFLVSFYNNEISEKSEIFDDQFSVERPDGSNFTLKIRSTKLEDSAMYFCASSAGASGNTIYFGEGSWLTVV.

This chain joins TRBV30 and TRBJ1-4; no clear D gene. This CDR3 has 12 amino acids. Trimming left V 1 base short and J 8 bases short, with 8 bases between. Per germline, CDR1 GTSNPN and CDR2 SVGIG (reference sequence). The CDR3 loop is CAWSGTFEKLFF. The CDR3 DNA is TGTGCCTGGAGTGGAACATTCGAAAAACTGTTTTTT.

CDR3 sequence reads: CASSFTPQGYGYTF. CDR3 DNA sequence: TGTGCCAGCAGTTTCACGCCCCAGGGATATGGCTACACCTTC. The J gene is TRBJ1-2, the V gene TRBV27, with a tentative D call TRBD1 (5 bases). The CDR3 length is 14 residues. Between the trimmed V and J ends, which lost 3 bases and 5 bases, there was a span of 13 bases. The germline gives CDR1 MNHEY, CDR2 SMNVEV (reference sequence).

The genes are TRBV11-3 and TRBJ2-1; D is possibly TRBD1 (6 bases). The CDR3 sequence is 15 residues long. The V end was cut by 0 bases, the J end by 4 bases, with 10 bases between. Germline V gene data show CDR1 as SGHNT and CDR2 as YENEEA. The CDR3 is CASSLEATGYNEQFF. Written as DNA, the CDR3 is TGTGCCAGCAGCTTAGAAGCTACAGGGTACAATGAGCAGTTCTTC.

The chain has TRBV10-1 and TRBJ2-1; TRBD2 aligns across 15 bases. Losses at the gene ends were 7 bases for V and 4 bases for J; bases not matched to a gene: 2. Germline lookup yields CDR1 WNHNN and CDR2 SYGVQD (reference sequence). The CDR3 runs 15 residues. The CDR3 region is CASTGLAGGYNEQFF. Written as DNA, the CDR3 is TGCGCCAGCACCGGACTAGCGGGGGGGTACAATGAGCAGTTCTTC.

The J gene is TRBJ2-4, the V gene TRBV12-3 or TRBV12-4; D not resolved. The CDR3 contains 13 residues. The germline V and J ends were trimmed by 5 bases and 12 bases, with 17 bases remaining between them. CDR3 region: CASSPLSFDSQYF. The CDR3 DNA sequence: TGTGCCAGCAGTCCTTTATCGTTTGATAGTCAGTACTTC.

The DNA for the CDR3 is TGTGCCAGCAGGGCCCAGGGTTCACCCCTCCACTTT. It yields the protein CASRAQGSPLHF. The V and J genes are TRBV6-5 and TRBJ1-6; possible D gene TRBD1, 5 bases. The CDR3 contains 12 residues. Trimming removed 6 bases from V and 9 bases from J, with 9 bases in between. The germline CDR1 and CDR2 sequences are MNHEY and SVGAGI.

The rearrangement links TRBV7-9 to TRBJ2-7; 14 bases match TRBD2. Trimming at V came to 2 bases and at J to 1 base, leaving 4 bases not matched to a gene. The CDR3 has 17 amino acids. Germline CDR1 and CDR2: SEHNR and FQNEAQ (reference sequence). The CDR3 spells CASSLRTSGGTSYEQYF. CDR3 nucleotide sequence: TGTGCCAGCAGCTTACGGACTAGCGGGGGGACTTCCTACGAGCAGTACTTC.

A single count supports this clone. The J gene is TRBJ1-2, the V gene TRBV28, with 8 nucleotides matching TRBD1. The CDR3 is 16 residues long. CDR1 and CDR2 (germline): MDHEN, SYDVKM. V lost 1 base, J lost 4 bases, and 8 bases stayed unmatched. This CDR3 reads CASSLSGTGGSYGYTF. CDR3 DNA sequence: TGTGCCAGCAGTTTATCGGGCACAGGGGGGAGCTATGGCTACACCTTC.

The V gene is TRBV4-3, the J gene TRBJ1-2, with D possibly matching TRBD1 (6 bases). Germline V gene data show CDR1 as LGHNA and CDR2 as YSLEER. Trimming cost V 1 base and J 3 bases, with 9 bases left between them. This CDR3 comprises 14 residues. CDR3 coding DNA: TGCGCCAGCAGCCAAGTCGCAGGGGACTATGGCTACACCTTC. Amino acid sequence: CASSQVAGDYGYTF.

CDR3 sequence: CASSPPGVFTGELFF. In DNA form, the CDR3 reads TGTGCCAGCAGCCCTCCAGGGGTCTTCACCGGGGAGCTGTTTTTT. The rearrangement links TRBV7-9 to TRBJ2-2, with D possibly being TRBD1 (6 bases). The CDR3 has 15 residues. V was trimmed by 5 bases and J by 4 bases, leaving 14 bases between them. CDR1 SEHNR and CDR2 FQNEAQ come from the germline V gene (reference sequence).

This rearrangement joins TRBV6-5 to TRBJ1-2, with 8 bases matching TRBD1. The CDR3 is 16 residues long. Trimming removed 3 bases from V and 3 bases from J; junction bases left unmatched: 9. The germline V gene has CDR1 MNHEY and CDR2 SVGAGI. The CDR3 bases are TGTGCCAGCAGTTATTTCGGACAGGGAATACACTATGGCTACACCTTC. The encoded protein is CASSYFGQGIHYGYTF.

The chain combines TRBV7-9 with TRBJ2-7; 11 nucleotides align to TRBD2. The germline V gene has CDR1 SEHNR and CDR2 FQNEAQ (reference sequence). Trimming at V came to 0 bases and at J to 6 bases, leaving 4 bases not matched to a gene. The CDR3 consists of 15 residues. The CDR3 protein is CASSLASSGGREQYF. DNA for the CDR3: TGTGCCAGCAGCTTAGCGTCTAGCGGGGGGCGCGAGCAGTACTTC.